These T cell receptor beta chains were read from a single sample in a study of blood T cells in healthy people across ages. TCRdb re-analysed the 5' RACE reads in MiXCR, keeping a single row per CDR3 protein. The sample has over 550,000 distinct CDR3 sequences, around 31% seen once. Sequencing input: blood. These receptors all come from an elderly woman in good health. The CDR3 runs from the conserved cysteine through the conserved F or W. D genes are given only for firm matches. Size values are once, few and many counts, or a class for expanded clones, and some rows have none.

TRBJ2-7 TRBV20-1 14 - many TGCAGTGCTAGCCCTCCCCGAACCTCCTACGAGCAGTACTTC CSASPPRTSYEQYF
TRBJ1-1 TRBV30 13 - few TGTGCCAGCTTACAGGAAGTGAACACTGAAGCTTTCTTT CASLQEVNTEAFF
TRBJ2-5 TRBV5-1 18 - - TGCGCCAGCAGCTTGGCCTGGGTCCCCGACAGGATTCGAGAGACCCAGTACTTC CASSLAWVPDRIRETQYF
TRBJ2-5 TRBV14 14 TRBD2 many TGTGCCAGCAGCCAACTAGCGGGGGGTGAGACCCAGTACTTC CASSQLAGGETQYF
TRBJ2-1 TRBV7-9 15 TRBD2 - TGTGCCTGCAGCAGGACTAGCGGGACCTACAATGAGCAGTTCTTC CACSRTSGTYNEQFF
TRBJ2-7 TRBV29-1 12 - - TGCAGCGTTGTAGGCAGGGTTGCCGAGCAGTACTTC CSVVGRVAEQYF
TRBJ1-1 TRBV18 15 - many TGTGCCAGCTCACCACGAAGGTCAGGGAACACTGAAGCTTTCTTT CASSPRRSGNTEAFF
TRBJ2-3 TRBV19 13 - few TGTGCCAGTAGAATGACTGGGGCAGATACGCAGTATTTT CASRMTGADTQYF
TRBJ1-1 TRBV2 17 TRBD1 many TGTGCCAGCAGTATGGGAGCCGACAGGGTCATGAACACTGAAGCTTTCTTT CASSMGADRVMNTEAFF
TRBJ1-2 TRBV7-3 13 - few TGTGCCAGCAGCTTCCGAAACGGAGGCGGCTACACCTTC CASSFRNGGGYTF
TRBJ1-2 TRBV5-1 14 TRBD1 - TGCGCCAACAGCAACCGGGACAGGGGGGATGGCTACACCTTC CANSNRDRGDGYTF
TRBJ1-1 TRBV6-6 12 - - TGTGCCAGCGGTAGAGAGAACACTGAAGCTTTCTTT CASGRENTEAFF
TRBJ1-5 TRBV20-1 12 - many TGCAGTGCTAGTGGGAGCAATCAGCCCCAGCATTTT CSASGSNQPQHF
TRBJ1-1 TRBV3-1 14 TRBD1 - TGTGCCAGCAGGGGGGAACAGGGGAGCAATGAAGCTTTCTTT CASRGEQGSNEAFF
TRBJ2-3 TRBV20-1 15 TRBD2 many TGCAGTGCTAGAGATTGGGCTAGCGGGGGTGATACGCAGTATTTT CSARDWASGGDTQYF
TRBJ2-4 TRBV6-6 15 - many TGTGCCAGCAGCTCAGGCCTAACTGGTGAGGACATTCAGTACTTC CASSSGLTGEDIQYF
TRBJ2-1 TRBV5-1 15 - many TGCGCCAGCAGCTCGGTGAGAGGATCCTACAATGAGCAGTTCTTC CASSSVRGSYNEQFF
TRBJ2-7 TRBV6-6 14 - - TGTGCCAGCGGTTGCGGCGGGACCTCCTACGAGCAGTACTTC CASGCGGTSYEQYF
TRBJ1-1 TRBV3-1 15 TRBD1 - TGTGCCAGCAGCCAGCTCGGACAGGGAGTTGCAGGAGCTTTCTTT CASSQLGQGVAGAFF
TRBJ2-7 TRBV27 13 - many TGTGCCACCAAGCGGGCGGCTGCCTACGAGCAGTACTTC CATKRAAAYEQYF
TRBJ1-4 TRBV20-1 14 TRBD1 - TGCAGTGCTTATCGACAGGGAACTAATGAAAAACTGTTTTTT CSAYRQGTNEKLFF
TRBJ1-6 TRBV4-1 17 TRBD1 - TGCGCCAGCAGCCCCGTGGGAGACAGGGGGTACGCTTCACCCCTCCACTTT CASSPVGDRGYASPLHF
TRBJ2-1 TRBV3-1 14 - many TGTGCCAGCAGCCGACAGAGCTCCTACAATGAGCAGTTCTTC CASSRQSSYNEQFF
TRBJ2-7 TRBV20-1 14 TRBD2 many TGCAGTGCTAGACTAGCGGGGGGTCGCCACGAGCAGTACTTC CSARLAGGRHEQYF
TRBJ1-2 TRBV6-6 14 TRBD1 many TGTGCCAGCAGTGTAACAGGGGGAGGCTATGGCTACACCTTC CASSVTGGGYGYTF
TRBJ2-7 TRBV5-1 13 - many TGCGCCAGCAGCTTGGAACAGGGCGACGAGCAGTACTTC CASSLEQGDEQYF
TRBJ1-4 TRBV6-5 15 - many TGTGCCAGCGGGGTGGGAGCGGGATTTAATGAAAAACTGTTTTTT CASGVGAGFNEKLFF
TRBJ1-6 TRBV7-3 15 - - TGTGCCAGCAGCAGGAATGGGCAGTTGGGATCACCCCTCCACTTT CASSRNGQLGSPLHF
TRBJ2-1 TRBV7-6 19 - many TGTGCCAGCAGCTTAGTTCGGCGGGGGCCCACTAGCTCCTACAATGAGCAGTTCTTC CASSLVRRGPTSSYNEQFF
TRBJ2-2 TRBV9 14 - - TGTGCCACCTATGAAAGACTAAACACCGGGGAGCTGTTTTTT CATYERLNTGELFF
TRBJ2-5 TRBV5-1 15 - - TGCGCCAGCAGCTCCTTTCCCGGGTTACAAGAGACCCAGTACTTC CASSSFPGLQETQYF
TRBJ2-1 TRBV5-1 13 TRBD2 - TGCGCCAGCAGCTTGGTTAGCGGGACTGAGCAGGTCTTC CASSLVSGTEQVF
TRBJ1-6 TRBV7-9 15 TRBD1 many TGTGCCAGCAGCTTAGGGACAGGGAATAATTCACCCCTCCACTTT CASSLGTGNNSPLHF
TRBJ1-1 TRBV5-1 15 TRBD1 - TGCGCCAGCAGCTTGGTGACAGGGGTAAAAGGTGAAGCTTTCTTT CASSLVTGVKGEAFF
TRBJ1-2 TRBV15 13 TRBD1 many TGTGCCACCAGCAGGCCCGGGACAGGGGGCTACACCTTC CATSRPGTGGYTF
TRBJ2-1 TRBV15 13 - - TGTGCCACCAGCAGCCCCCCAGCGGATGAGCAGTTCTTC CATSSPPADEQFF
TRBJ2-5 TRBV4-2 16 TRBD1 many TGTGCCAGCAGCCAAGAGTCGACAGGGAACCGAGAGACCCAGTACTTC CASSQESTGNRETQYF
TRBJ2-7 TRBV20-1 10 TRBD2 - TGCAGTGCCGGGAGGGACGAGCAGTACTTC CSAGRDEQYF
TRBJ1-2 TRBV6-1 13 TRBD1 once TGTGCCAGCAGGGAGGCAGGGGGAGCTGGCTACACCTTC CASREAGGAGYTF
TRBJ2-7 TRBV20-1 14 - many TGCAGTGCTAGGGTAGGAACTAGCTCCTACGAGCAGTACTTC CSARVGTSSYEQYF
TRBJ2-5 TRBV6-6 17 TRBD2 many TGTGCCAGCAGTTCGGGGACTAGCGGGGGGGGGGCAGAGACCCAGTACTTC CASSSGTSGGGAETQYF
TRBJ2-2 TRBV6-2/TRBV6-3 11 - few TGTGCCAGCAGCCGGGTCGCGGAGCTGTTTTTT CASSRVAELFF
TRBJ1-4 TRBV6-5 16 - - TGTGCCAGCAGCCGGGGTGGGACACGGAACAGTGAAAAACTGTTTTTT CASSRGGTRNSEKLFF
TRBJ2-5 TRBV7-9 12 - - TGTGCCAGCAGCACAGGGAAAGAGACCCAGTACTTC CASSTGKETQYF
TRBJ2-1 TRBV30 16 - - TGTGCCTGGAGTGTACCCTTTCCGGGGCTCAGGAATGAGCAGTTCTTC CAWSVPFPGLRNEQFF
TRBJ2-3 TRBV3-1 18 TRBD2 - TGTGCCAGCAGCCAATTATCATTCGGCGGGGGGGCTGTAGATACGCAGTATTTT CASSQLSFGGGAVDTQYF
TRBJ2-1 TRBV9 15 - - TGTGCCAGCAGCTCCCAGGGGGGCACCTACAATGAGCAGTTCTTC CASSSQGGTYNEQFF